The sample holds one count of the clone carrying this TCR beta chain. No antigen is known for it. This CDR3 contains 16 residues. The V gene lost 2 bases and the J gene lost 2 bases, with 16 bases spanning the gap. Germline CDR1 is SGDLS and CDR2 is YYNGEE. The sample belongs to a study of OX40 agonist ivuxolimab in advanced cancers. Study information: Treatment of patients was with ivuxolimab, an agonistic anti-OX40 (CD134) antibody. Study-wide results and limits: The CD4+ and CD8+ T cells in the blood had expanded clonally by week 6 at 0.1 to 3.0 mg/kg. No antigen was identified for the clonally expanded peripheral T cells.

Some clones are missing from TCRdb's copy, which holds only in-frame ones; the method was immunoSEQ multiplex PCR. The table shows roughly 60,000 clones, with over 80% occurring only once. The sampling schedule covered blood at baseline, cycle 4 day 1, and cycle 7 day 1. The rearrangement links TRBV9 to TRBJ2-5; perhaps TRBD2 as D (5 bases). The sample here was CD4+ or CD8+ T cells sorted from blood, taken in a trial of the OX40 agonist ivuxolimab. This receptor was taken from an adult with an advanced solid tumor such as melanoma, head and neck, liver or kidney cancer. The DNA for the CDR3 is TGTGCCAGCAGCGTCGGAATCGAGGGCATTCAAGAGACCCAGTACTTC. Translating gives CASSVGIEGIQETQYF.